This T cell receptor beta chain was obtained from a study (dated by TCRdb to about 2015). Context from the whole study: The study tested whether tumor-infiltrating Tregs in breast cancer are recruited from blood Tregs or converted in situ from other CD4+ T cell subsets. The paper's findings and limits, for the study overall: Tumor memory CD4+ T cell TCR gene usage clustered with blood and lymph node memory CD4+ cells and lymph node naive CD4+ cells. The larger-cohort validation was restricted to a single TCR beta V-J rearrangement rather than whole repertoires. Tumor-infiltrating Treg TCR alpha and beta sequences overlapped most with tumor naive CD4+ T cells, then with blood naive CD4+ T cells.

Full-length TCR variable regions were amplified by 5' RACE PCR with constant-region reverse primers, and semi-nested PCR with Nested Universal Primer A was subsequently performed. Using the ReliaPrep RNA Cell Miniprep System, total RNA was extracted, and the SMARTer RACE 5'/3' Kit was then used to reverse transcribe the RNA into 5'RACE-ready cDNA. An Illumina MiSeq was used to sequence the full-length TCR alpha and beta libraries, which had been barcoded with multiplex adaptors. Turning to the authors' computational methods: For each of nine subset-tissue groups, sequencing data from the five patients were pooled, and the groups were compared by unsupervised clustering of TCR gene usage. Repertoire similarity was calculated with the Morisita-Horn index, weighting shared sequences by their contribution to each repertoire. In-frame beta chains were kept once TCRdb had trimmed the public reads at Q25 with fastp and called clones with MiXCR. Merged by CDR3 protein, the rows form single entries marked with the most common genes and DNA. Clone size and V and J calls follow TCRdb, not the original study. This sample lists tens of thousands of distinct CDR3 sequences; over 15% were detected once. About 2.1% of the sample lies in the top ten.

As concerns this clonotype: It lacks a known antigen. No base-level quality is on record; no much larger clone is a single base apart.

Naive CD4+ T cells were purified with the Miltenyi Naive CD4+ T Cell Isolation kit, with Tregs depleted using CD25 microbeads. Tregs, naive and memory CD4+ T cells from tumor, blood and ipsilateral draining lymph nodes of a few breast cancer patients underwent full-length TCR alpha and beta sequencing. Ficoll density gradient centrifugation was used to isolate mononuclear cells from lymph nodes or from 40 to 50 ml of peripheral blood. Sorted cell populations were confirmed by FACS to exceed 90% purity. The CDR1 and CDR2 encoded by the germline V gene are SGDLS and YYNGEE. V loses 2 bases of germline sequence and J loses 3 bases, and the interval between the two ends is 13 bases. The CDR3 runs 15 residues from the cysteine to the phenylalanine. The only DNA kept is the CDR3, 45 bases in frame from the first base.

Recombination connected TRBV9 to TRBJ2-3, with TRBD1 tentatively as D gene (5 bases match). The sequenced sample consisted of naive CD4+ T cells sorted from blood. This sample's cell subset or site label indicates: naive CD4+ T cells, CD4+CD45RA+CD25-. This TCR was sampled from a female donor with breast cancer. The sequence in DNA is TGTGCCAGCAGCGTGAGTCAGGGCTGGACAGATACGCAGTATTTT. The translation is CASSVSQGWTDTQYF.